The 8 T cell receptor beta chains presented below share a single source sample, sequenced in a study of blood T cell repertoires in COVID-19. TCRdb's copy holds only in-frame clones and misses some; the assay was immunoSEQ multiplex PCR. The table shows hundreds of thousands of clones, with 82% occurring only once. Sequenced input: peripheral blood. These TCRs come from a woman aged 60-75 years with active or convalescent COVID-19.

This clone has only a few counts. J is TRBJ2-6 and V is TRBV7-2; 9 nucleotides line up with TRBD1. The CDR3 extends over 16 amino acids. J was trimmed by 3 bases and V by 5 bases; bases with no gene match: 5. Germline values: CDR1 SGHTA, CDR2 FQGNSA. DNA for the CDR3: TGTGCCAGCAGCATACAGGGGGCCGGTGGGGCCAACGTCCTGACTTTC. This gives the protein CASSIQGAGGANVLTF.

The CDR3 is CASSVGGNTEAFF. DNA of the CDR3: TGTGCCAGCAGTGTGGGGGGGAACACTGAAGCTTTCTTT. The chain uses TRBV6-4 and TRBJ1-1, with a weak D call TRBD1 (5 bases). Germline values: CDR1 MRHNA, CDR2 SNTAGT. Trimming stripped 4 bases from V and 1 base from J, with 7 bases between. The CDR3 is 13 residues long.

CDR3 DNA: TGCGCCAGCAGCTGGGACTTCTACGAGCAGTACTTC. It specifies CASSWDFYEQYF. This chain connects TRBV5-1 to TRBJ2-7; the D gene is possibly TRBD2 (6 bases). The CDR3 loop spans 12 amino acids. V lost 3 bases to trimming and J lost 3 bases, with 7 bases between them. Germline-derived CDR1 and CDR2 are SGHRS and YFSETQ.

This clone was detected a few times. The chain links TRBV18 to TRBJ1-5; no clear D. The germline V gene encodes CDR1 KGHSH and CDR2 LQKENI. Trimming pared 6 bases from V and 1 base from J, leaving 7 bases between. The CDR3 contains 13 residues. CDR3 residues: CASSGDSNQPQHF. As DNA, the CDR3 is TGTGCCAGCTCGGGCGACAGCAATCAGCCCCAGCATTTT.

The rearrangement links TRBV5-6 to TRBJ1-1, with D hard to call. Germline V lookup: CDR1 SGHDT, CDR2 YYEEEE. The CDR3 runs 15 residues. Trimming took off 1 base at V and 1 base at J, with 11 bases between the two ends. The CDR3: CASSLLGQPNTEAFF. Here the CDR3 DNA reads TGTGCCAGCAGCTTGTTGGGCCAGCCGAACACTGAAGCTTTCTTT.

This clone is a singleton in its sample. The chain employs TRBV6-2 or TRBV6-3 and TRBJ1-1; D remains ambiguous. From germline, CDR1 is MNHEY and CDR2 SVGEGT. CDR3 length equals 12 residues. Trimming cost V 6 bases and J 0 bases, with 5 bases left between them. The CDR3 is CASSLMNTEAFF. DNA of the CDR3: TGTGCCAGCAGCCTCATGAACACTGAAGCTTTCTTT.

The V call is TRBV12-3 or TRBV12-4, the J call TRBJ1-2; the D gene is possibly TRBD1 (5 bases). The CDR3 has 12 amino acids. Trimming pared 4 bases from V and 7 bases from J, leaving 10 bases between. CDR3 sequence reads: CASSSPQGGYTF. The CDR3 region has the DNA TGTGCCAGCAGTTCCCCCCAGGGTGGCTACACCTTC.

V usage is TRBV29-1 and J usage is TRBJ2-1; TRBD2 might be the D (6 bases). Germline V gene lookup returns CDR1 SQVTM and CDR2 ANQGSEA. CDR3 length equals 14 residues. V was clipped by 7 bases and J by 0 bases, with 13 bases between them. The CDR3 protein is CSGYSGNSYNEQFF. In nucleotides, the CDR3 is TGCAGCGGGTATAGCGGAAACTCCTACAATGAGCAGTTCTTC.